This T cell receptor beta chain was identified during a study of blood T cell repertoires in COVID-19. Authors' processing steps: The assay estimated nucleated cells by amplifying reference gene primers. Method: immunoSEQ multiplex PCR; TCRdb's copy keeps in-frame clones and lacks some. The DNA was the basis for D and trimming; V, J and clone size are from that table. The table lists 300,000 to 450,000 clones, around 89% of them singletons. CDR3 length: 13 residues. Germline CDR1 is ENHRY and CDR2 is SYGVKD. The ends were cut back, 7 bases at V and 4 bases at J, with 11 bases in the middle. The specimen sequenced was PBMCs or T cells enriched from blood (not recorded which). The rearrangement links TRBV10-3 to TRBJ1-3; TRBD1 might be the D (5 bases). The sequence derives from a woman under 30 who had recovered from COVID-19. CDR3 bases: TGTGCCATCACTCAGGGTTTAGGAAACACCATATATTTT. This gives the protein CAITQGLGNTIYF.